The following is a T cell receptor beta chain sequence with its context. This clone was observed a handful of times. This receptor's antigen is unknown. Nothing much larger sits one base from this clone, and base qualities are not available. Genomic DNA was the input for TRB sequencing, which was run either with the immunoSEQ assay at survey resolution or with the hsTCRB kit. The source study handled its data this way. The immunoSEQ software handled initial read processing, and the LymphoSeq R package was used for repertoire analyses. For each TRB dataset, clonality was calculated as 1 minus normalized Shannon entropy, and the Gini coefficient was computed as well. Phenotypes of unsorted samples were inferred by mapping TRB sequences from sorted subsets of the recipient or donor onto unsorted samples of the same recipient. TCRdb took this table from immuneACCESS and kept in-frame rearrangements with V and J called. Such tables lack part of the clones; where checked against another copy, unresolved V genes explain under half of the gap, and the rest is unexplained. Clone size and the V and J calls come from that table; the DNA yielded D and trimming. A total of tens of thousands of clones appear in this sample, about 91% of them only once. In total, the top ten clones hold around 2.9% of the sample.

The sample comes from a study of T cells after posttransplantation cyclophosphamide (dated by TCRdb to between 2015 and 2016). Notes on the research overall: T cell repertoire reconstitution was tracked by TRB sequencing after myeloablative bone marrow transplantation in which posttransplantation cyclophosphamide was used as GVHD prophylaxis. Public TRB sequences were compared against a database of over 3,000 sequences linked to responses to pathogens, tumor antigens, self-antigens and alloantigens. Up to 3 additional blood samples from 2 to 5.2 years after transplant were also TRB-sequenced in 3 patients, as was pretransplant blood from a handful of patients. Because TRA and TRB clonality correlated tightly in several samples, later TCR analyses were limited to TRB. Antigen receptor sequencing was done on samples from roughly 38 PTCy-treated patients and from more than 15 related bone marrow donors of those patients. Blood from every one of the roughly 35 PTCy patients who had 1-year posttransplant specimens underwent TRB sequencing.

Beyond this particular receptor, the publication reports: The TRB repertoires of T cells infiltrating skin or the GI tract showed only limited overlap with the TRB repertoires found in blood. Donor-recipient similarity was low at 1-2 months but rose over the first year, and later blood repertoires were often dominated by donor CD8+ memory clones. Across 45 or so patients, recipient CMV seropositivity and CMV reactivation were highly associated with TRB clonality; PTCy diversity was similar to CNI/methotrexate controls.

Peripheral blood samples were provided by related bone marrow donors on the day of marrow donation. Peripheral blood and bone marrow mononuclear cells were isolated by Ficoll-Hypaque density centrifugation and were cryopreserved. This TCR came from a woman in her fifties or sixties in good health and a related stem cell transplant donor. The sequenced sample was PBMCs.

The bases read TGTGCCATCAGTGAGTTCCTTAGGACAGCTCAAACGGGGCGGGAGCAGTACTTC. Its coded protein is CAISEFLRTAQTGREQYF. Recombination connected TRBV10-3 to TRBJ2-7, and possibly TRBD1, on 6 matching bases. From a lookup of the germline V gene, CDR1 and CDR2 are ENHRY and SYGVKD. From cysteine to phenylalanine, the CDR3 is 18 amino acids long. Only the CDR3 region is kept as DNA, spanning 54 bases read in frame from base 1. Cut back by 1 base and 7 bases, the V and J ends lie 26 bases apart.